These T cell receptor beta chains were read from a single sample in a study of multiple sclerosis patients with progressive multifocal leukoencephalopathy. Profiling relied on immunoSEQ multiplex PCR, and the TCRdb table lists in-frame clones only, not all of them. This table holds some 31,000 clones, 70% to 90% found once. The specimen was PBMCs. The source of these receptors is a human donor with multiple sclerosis. The conserved cysteine and the conserved F or W are not part of the CDR3 here. A clone size is listed for some rows: how often the clone was seen (once, few, many), or a class if it is expanded.

>.|TRBV2
ASSPQGPSYEQY
>once|TRBV9
ASSPEALAVNNEQF
>.|TRBV19
ASSPRPGDSNQPQH
>.|TRBV7-6
ASSPWGGAKGTGELF
>.|TRBV27
ASSLFGRNTGELF
>.|TRBV27
ASSSSGASYEQY
>.|TRBV19
ASSTSGASYNEQF
>.|TRBV5-1
ASSLDTTRYTEAF
>.|TRBV27
ASGHGNTGNTIY
>.|TRBV5-1
ASSLGQGAINEKLF
>.|TRBV13
ASSLGRGLGNQPQH
>.|TRBV10-3
AISESLSEQF
>once|TRBV19
ASSISASRNNEQF
>.|TRBV6-4
ASSDSEGREQY
>.|TRBV6-6
ASSYSKASGSDTQY
>.|TRBV5-4
ASSWERGGSYEQY
>.|TRBV4-3
ASSQDPVRTGGSGYGQF
>.|TRBV19
ASSIGAVSPLH
>.|TRBV7-9
ASSPSAGDNEQF
>.|TRBV5-1
ASKAGGYTDTQY
>.|TRBV5-8
ASSLSGYNEQF
>.|TRBV2
ASNERGEKLF
>.|TRBV5-4
ASSLGVRDGNSPLH
>few|TRBV6-5
ASSYRDRVGYGYT
>.|TRBV11-2
ASTLGGNTEAF
>.|TRBV30
AWLGREYEQY
>.|TRBV6-5
ASSLGESYEQY
>.|TRBV28
ASSTPTAQNTEAF
>.|TRBV5-8
ASSFGLASYNEQF
>.|TRBV30
AWSTGLAGGRGTDTQY
>.|TRBV6-1
ASSEALDGTTAQY
>.|TRBV6-5
ASSLRGAYEQY
>.|TRBV4-3
ASSQEIAGTANTEAF
>.|TRBV5-1
ASSLASTGGEKLF
>.|TRBV7-2
ASSLTRASGRIYEQY
>.|TRBV9
ASSVTARDAYNEQF
>.|TRBV5-4
ASSGTGASNYGYT
>.|TRBV18
ASSPLPGGDIQY
>once|TRBV5-1
ASSLRQSGYT
>.|TRBV7-2
ASSSPSGSGSSYEQY
>once|TRBV4-3
ASSQVERNTGELF
>.|TRBV11-2
ASSPNQGGRGSPLH
>once|TRBV30
AWSAAGTASSGANVLT
>.|TRBV30
AWSATVNHQPQH
>.|TRBV15
ATSRVQSNTRF
>.|TRBV4-1
ASSHPGTATNYGYT
>once|TRBV2
ASSEFAGLDTGELF
>.|TRBV4-3
ASRLSGTQASGELF
>once|TRBV19
ASSHGGGTEAF
>.|TRBV28
ASSQDRGAY
>.|TRBV2
ASDRLAQSGEQY